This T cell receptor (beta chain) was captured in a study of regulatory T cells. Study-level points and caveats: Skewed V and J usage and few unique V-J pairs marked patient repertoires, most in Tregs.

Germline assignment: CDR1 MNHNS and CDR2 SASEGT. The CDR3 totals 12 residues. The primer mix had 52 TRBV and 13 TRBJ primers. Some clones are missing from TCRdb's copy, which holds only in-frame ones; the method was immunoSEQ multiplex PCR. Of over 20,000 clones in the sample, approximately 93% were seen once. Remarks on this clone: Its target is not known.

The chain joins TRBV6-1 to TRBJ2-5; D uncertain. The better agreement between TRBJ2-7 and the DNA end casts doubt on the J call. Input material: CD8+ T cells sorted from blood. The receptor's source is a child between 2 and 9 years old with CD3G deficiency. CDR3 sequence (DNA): TGTGCCAGCAGGGGAAATACGTACGAGCAGTACTTC. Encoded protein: CASRGNTYEQYF.